This entry lists 27 T cell receptor beta chains sequenced from one sample in a study of glioma-infiltrating T cells after dendritic cell vaccination. Sequencing was performed with immunoSEQ multiplex PCR; in TCRdb, only in-frame clones are kept and a portion is missing. Of under 70,000 clones listed, 82% were seen once; the top ten hold around 9.6%. The source was blood, collected before dendritic cell vaccination. The source of these receptors is a human donor with glioblastoma.

The chain uses TRBV28 and TRBJ1-5; 7 bases align to TRBD1. V lost 5 bases and J lost 7; bases outside the gene matches: 11. The CDR3 contains 15 residues. Germline V gene lookup returns CDR1 MDHEN and CDR2 SYDVKM. The CDR3 loop is CASSLTGWGRQPQHF. The CDR3 DNA reads as TGTGCCAGCAGTCTGACAGGGTGGGGGAGACAGCCCCAGCATTTT.

This chain's CDR3 is CASSTETGGDAFF. For the CDR3, the DNA is TGTGCCAGCAGCACAGAGACAGGGGGTGACGCTTTCTTT. The chain uses TRBV9 and TRBJ1-1; TRBD1 aligns across 9 bases. The CDR3 is made up of 13 amino acids. The germline gives CDR1 SGDLS, CDR2 YYNGEE. J gave up 11 bases and V 4 bases, and 9 bases lay outside the gene matches.

The sample holds a few counts of this clone. CDR3 DNA sequence: TGCAGCGTTGGCGGGAGCTCCTACGAGCAGTACTTC. Amino acid sequence: CSVGGSSYEQYF. V gene TRBV29-1 combines with J gene TRBJ2-7, with 7 nucleotides matching TRBD2. J was trimmed by 0 bases and V by 4 bases; bases with no gene match: 0. CDR1 SQVTM and CDR2 ANQGSEA come from the germline V gene. CDR3 length: 12 amino acids.

This chain links TRBV18 with TRBJ2-7; possibly TRBD1 for D (5 bases). The CDR3 totals 15 residues. Trimming took off 3 bases at V and 0 bases at J, with 12 bases between the two ends. Germline CDR1 is KGHSH and CDR2 is LQKENI. The CDR3 reads CASSPSTVSSYEQYF. CDR3 DNA: TGTGCCAGCTCACCTTCGACAGTGTCCTCCTACGAGCAGTACTTC. Full variable domain (missing parts from reference TRBV18 and TRBJ2-7): NAGVMQNPRHLVRRRGQEARLRCSPMKGHSHVYWYRQLPEEGLKFMVYLQKENIIDESGMPKERFSAEFPKEGPSILRIQQVVRGDSAAYFCASSPSTVSSYEQYFGPGTRLTVT.

The genes are TRBV6-5 and TRBJ1-1; TRBD1 aligns across 7 bases. Looked up from germline, CDR1 is MNHEY and CDR2 is SVGAGI. The V gene end was trimmed by 10 bases and the J gene end by 5 bases; junction bases not matched to a gene: 7. The CDR3 consists of 12 residues. The CDR3 sequence: CANRQGVTEAFF. The CDR3 region has the DNA TGTGCCAACCGACAGGGTGTGACTGAAGCTTTCTTT.

Only one count was recorded for this clone. The rearrangement joins TRBV2 to TRBJ1-5; D may be TRBD1 (5 bases). Germline values: CDR1 SNHLY, CDR2 FYNNEI. This CDR3 comprises 14 residues. Trimming removed 8 bases from V and 3 bases from J, with 14 bases in between. CDR3 loop: CASGPHRNNQPQHF. The CDR3 coding sequence is TGTGCCAGCGGACCCCACAGGAACAATCAGCCCCAGCATTTT.

This chain links TRBV7-7 with TRBJ1-2; D is unclear. The CDR3 length is 10 residues. Trimming cost V 11 bases and J 7 bases, with 11 bases left between them. Germline values: CDR1 SSHAT, CDR2 FNYEAQ (reference sequence). The CDR3 here is CAEEGSGYTF. CDR3 nucleotide sequence: TGTGCCGAGGAAGGGAGTGGCTACACCTTC.

This chain joins TRBV4-2 and TRBJ1-2, with D possibly TRBD1 on 5 matching bases. CDR1 is LGHNA and CDR2 is YNFKEQ in the germline V gene. V lost 3 bases and J lost 7, with 12 bases in between. The CDR3 has 13 residues. The CDR3 DNA reads TGTGCCAGCAGCCAGGGGCCCCTCGGTGGCTACACCTTC. Translating gives CASSQGPLGGYTF.

The chain recombines TRBV12-2 with TRBJ2-5; the table's D call TRBD2 went unverified against the DNA. TRBV12-2 represents a pseudogene. CDR3 length: 15 residues. The CDR3 is CASRSRTRLRKTQYF. The CDR3 DNA reads TGTGCAAGTCGCTCACGGACTAGGTTGAGAAAGACCCAGTACTTC.

V usage is TRBV25-1 and J usage is TRBJ1-4; TRBD1 might be the D (5 bases). This CDR3 is 14 amino acids long. Germline V lookup: CDR1 MGHDK, CDR2 SYGVNS. Trimming removed 4 bases at V and 6 bases at J, with 12 bases between. The CDR3 nucleotides read TGTGCCAGCAGTGGGTGGTCGGGGGATGAAAAACTGTTTTTT. It yields the protein CASSGWSGDEKLFF.

In the case of this clone: The sample carries other DNA sequences with the same CDR3. The V call is TRBV30, the J call TRBJ1-1; 7 bases map to TRBD1. CDR1 GTSNPN and CDR2 SVGIG come from the germline V gene (reference sequence). After removal of 5 bases from V and 1 base from J, the junction contained 4 bases not matched to a gene. This CDR3 is 13 amino acids long. The CDR3 coding sequence is TGTGCCTGGCGGGACAGCAGGAACACTGAAGCTTTCTTT. Protein: CAWRDSRNTEAFF. The variable domain in full, with the rest retrieved from reference TRBV30 and TRBJ1-1, is SQTIHQWPATLVQPVGSPLSLECTVEGTSNPNLYWYRQAAGRGLQLLFYSVGIGQISSEVPQNLSASRPQDRQFILSSKKLLLSDSGFYLCAWRDSRNTEAFFGQGTRLTVV.

The chain carries TRBV5-1 and TRBJ1-1, with a tentative D call TRBD1 (5 bases). V was cut by 1 base and J by 4 bases, with 14 bases left in between. CDR1 is SGHRS, CDR2 YFSETQ, per germline. The CDR3 spans 15 residues. The CDR3 region is CASSLTGSQGTEAFF. The CDR3 coding sequence is TGCGCCAGCAGCTTGACCGGGTCTCAGGGCACTGAAGCTTTCTTT.

The chain uses TRBV5-1 and TRBJ1-4; no definite D call. The CDR3 is 15 residues long. The ends were cut back, 2 bases at V and 0 bases at J, with 8 bases in the middle. The germline V gene encodes CDR1 SGHRS and CDR2 YFSETQ. The DNA of the CDR3 is TGCGCCAGCAGCTTCCGGGGTGCAACTAATGAAAAACTGTTTTTT. It yields the protein CASSFRGATNEKLFF.

This chain links TRBV11-3 with TRBJ2-7; 8 nucleotides line up with TRBD1. This CDR3 contains 16 residues. Germline CDR1 SGHNT, CDR2 YENEEA. The trim removed 4 bases at V and 7 bases at J, leaving 15 bases unmatched. CDR3 region: CASSSAHGQGMDEQYF. As DNA, the CDR3 is TGTGCCAGCAGCTCAGCGCACGGACAGGGCATGGATGAGCAGTACTTC.

The chain links TRBV6-5 to TRBJ2-7; 8 nucleotides line up with TRBD2. After removal of 8 bases from V and 7 bases from J, the junction contained 10 bases not matched to a gene. There are 13 residues in the CDR3. Germline V gives CDR1 MNHEY, CDR2 SVGAGI. The CDR3 reads CASGPAGGGEQYF. The CDR3 region has the DNA TGTGCCAGCGGTCCTGCGGGGGGTGGGGAGCAGTACTTC.

A few counts support this clone. This chain joins TRBV2 and TRBJ2-5; perhaps TRBD2 as D (6 bases). The CDR3 extends over 14 amino acids. Germline lookup yields CDR1 SNHLY and CDR2 FYNNEI. V was clipped by 3 bases and J by 9 bases, with 17 bases between them. The CDR3 sequence is CASSDRASAKAQYF. In DNA, the CDR3 is TGTGCCAGCAGTGATAGGGCTAGCGCCAAGGCCCAGTACTTC.

V and J are TRBV6-5 and TRBJ2-7; 9 nucleotides agree with TRBD1. This CDR3 is 14 amino acids long. V shed 5 bases and J 2 bases; nucleotides not matched to a gene: 4. The germline V gene encodes CDR1 MNHEY and CDR2 SVGAGI. As DNA, the CDR3 is TGTGCCAGCAGTGAACACAGGGGGCCCTACGAGCAGTACTTC. Its protein product is CASSEHRGPYEQYF.

This clone was counted at least ten times. The CDR3 DNA reads as TGTGCCAGTAGTATATCCCTAGCGGCCTACAATGAGCAGTTCTTC. It encodes CASSISLAAYNEQFF. The V gene is TRBV19, the J gene TRBJ2-1; TRBD2 matches 7 bases. CDR1 and CDR2 (germline): LNHDA, SQIVND (reference sequence). The CDR3 is 15 residues long. The ends lost 2 bases at V and 2 bases at J; junction bases unmatched: 3.

The chain employs TRBV11-2 and TRBJ1-2; D is undetermined. The CDR3 covers 14 residues. CDR1 and CDR2 from the germline V gene are SGHAT and FQNNGV. V gave up 0 bases and J gave up 10 bases, with 15 bases separating them. This chain's CDR3 is CASSLDGRTDDYTF. The CDR3 region has the DNA TGTGCCAGCAGCTTAGATGGGAGGACCGACGACTACACCTTC.

This chain uses TRBV4-2 with TRBJ2-3; D might be TRBD2 (6 bases). The V end was cut by 3 bases, the J end by 14 bases, with 27 bases between. CDR3 length: 16 amino acids. The germline V gene encodes CDR1 LGHNA and CDR2 YNFKEQ. The CDR3 DNA reads TGTGCCAGCAGCCAGAATCCGGGACTCTCAGTTGCATCGCCGTATTTT. Translated: CASSQNPGLSVASPYF.

V and J are TRBV6-1 and TRBJ1-4; TRBD1 agrees at 9 bases. V shed 3 bases and J 11 bases; nucleotides not matched to a gene: 4. This CDR3 spans 13 amino acids. The germline gives CDR1 MNHNS, CDR2 SASEGT. CDR3 residues: CASSDQTGGKLFF. For the CDR3, the DNA is TGTGCCAGCAGTGACCAGACAGGGGGGAAACTGTTTTTT.

The chain has TRBV6-5 and TRBJ1-3; TRBD1 is a possible D gene (5 bases). This CDR3 has 15 amino acids. The germline gives CDR1 MNHEY, CDR2 SVGAGI. V was pared by 0 bases and J by 4 bases, with 10 bases between. The CDR3 DNA reads as TGTGCCAGCAGTTACTCGCGGACACCCGGAAACACCATATATTTT. Amino acid sequence: CASSYSRTPGNTIYF.

The chain links TRBV10-2 to TRBJ2-7, with 11 nucleotides matching TRBD2. With V trimmed by 5 bases and J by 2 bases, 5 bases remained unmatched. Per germline, CDR1 WSHSY and CDR2 SAAADI. The CDR3 has 15 residues. The chain's CDR3 is CASSPTSGGPYEQYF. The CDR3 nucleotides are TGCGCCAGCAGTCCAACTAGCGGGGGACCCTACGAGCAGTACTTC.

CDR3 region: CASSVRQGGANEQFF. DNA for the CDR3: TGTGCCAGCAGCGTTAGACAGGGGGGCGCCAATGAGCAGTTCTTC. J is TRBJ2-1 and V is TRBV9; 9 nucleotides line up with TRBD1. CDR3 length: 15 residues. Germline assignment: CDR1 SGDLS and CDR2 YYNGEE. The ends lost 2 bases at V and 6 bases at J; junction bases unmatched: 6.

V gene TRBV5-6 combines with J gene TRBJ2-1, with D possibly TRBD1 on 6 matching bases. The CDR3 is 13 residues long. Trimming removed 3 bases from V and 8 bases from J, with 12 bases in between. Germline CDR1 is SGHDT and CDR2 is YYEEEE. In nucleotides, the CDR3 is TGTGCCAGCAGCTGGGGGCCCGGGGATGAGCAGTTCTTC. Translating gives CASSWGPGDEQFF. The whole variable domain, remainder taken from reference TRBV5-6 and TRBJ2-1, is DAGVTQSPTHLIKTRGQQVTLRCSPKSGHDTVSWYQQALGQGPQFIFQYYEEEERQRGNFPDRFSGHQFPNYSSELNVNALLLGDSALYLCASSWGPGDEQFFGPGTRLTVL.

J is TRBJ2-1 and V is TRBV6-1; D is perhaps TRBD1 (6 bases). CDR3 length: 13 amino acids. Germline V CDR1 and CDR2: MNHNS, SASEGT. Trimming pared 4 bases from V and 4 bases from J, leaving 8 bases between. CDR3 nucleotides: TGTGCCAGCAGTGTCGGACAGTACAATGAGCAGTTCTTC. Its protein product is CASSVGQYNEQFF.

The rearrangement joins TRBV9 to TRBJ2-7; 8 bases are shared with TRBD2. V dropped 4 bases and J dropped 0; count of bases not matched to a gene: 9. Germline-derived CDR1 and CDR2 are SGDLS and YYNGEE. The CDR3 loop spans 16 amino acids. Written as DNA, the CDR3 is TGTGCCAGCAGCCCTTACCAGCGGGGGAGCTCCTACGAGCAGTACTTC. It codes for CASSPYQRGSSYEQYF.